This T cell receptor beta chain was retrieved from a study of T cells in Graves' hyperthyroidism and ophthalmopathy. The study's findings and limits: In the analysis, a 13 V-J model separated ophthalmopathy from stable hyperthyroidism.

Worth noting for this clonotype: Antigen specificity is unknown.

The CDR3 covers 14 residues. Losses at the gene ends were 4 bases for V and 7 bases for J; bases not matched to a gene: 6. In germline, CDR1 is KGHDR, CDR2 SFDVKD. Amplified regions were TCR beta CDR3 sequences from RNA transcripts. When the TCR CDR3 underwent first-round RT-PCR, the HTBI primer set was used. TCRdb called the multiplex PCR reads again in MiXCR, with one record for every CDR3 protein. The sample holds more than 500,000 distinct CDR3 sequences, 12% to 15% seen once. The receptor's source is a woman in her thirties or forties with Graves' hyperthyroidism. Sample: blood. The chain couples TRBV24-1 to TRBJ1-5; 7 nucleotides align to TRBD1. Here the CDR3 reads CATSESGGLQPQHF. DNA for the CDR3: TGTGCCACCAGTGAATCAGGGGGATTGCAGCCCCAGCATTTT.